Reported below is one T cell receptor beta chain. What it recognizes is unknown. The sample originates from a study of long-term antiretroviral therapy in people with HIV. V was shortened by 5 bases and J by 3 bases, with 6 bases between the two germline ends. The V gene's germline CDR1 is SGHNT and CDR2 YYREEE (reference sequence). The CDR3 is 11 residues long. Overall study results and limits: Clones that had undergone expansion before ART prevailed in the repertoire throughout all time points.

The assay, immunoSEQ v3.0, was run at survey level. TCRdb's copy holds only in-frame clones and misses some; the assay was immunoSEQ multiplex PCR. The top ten clones hold 1.4% of a sample with roughly 16,000 clones, 85% to 95% of them seen once. The V call is TRBV5-4, the J call TRBJ2-7; D is undetermined. Here the sequenced sample was unsorted PBMCs, taken 10 to 13 years after starting antiretroviral therapy. This TCR derives from a man in his thirties or forties with HIV. CDR3 DNA sequence: TGTGCCAGCAGTCTTAACTACGAGCAGTACTTC. This codes for CASSLNYEQYF.